These 10 T cell receptor beta chains came from one sample sequenced in a study of identical twins. One entry per CDR3 protein results from TCRdb running MiXCR on the 5' RACE reads. This table holds 690,000 or so distinct CDR3 sequences, about 9.4% found once. The data also belong to a second study, concerning yellow fever vaccine responses in identical twins.

Sequencing was performed on PBMCs. Receptor source: a woman under 30 in good health.

This clonotype was counted a few times. V usage is TRBV20-1 and J usage is TRBJ1-6, with D perhaps matching TRBD1 (5 bases). This CDR3 comprises 16 residues. Trimming left V 4 bases short and J 0 bases short, with 13 bases between. Germline CDR1 DFQATT, CDR2 SNEGSKA (reference sequence). DNA of the CDR3: TGCAGTGCTATGACAGACCAATACTCCTATAATTCACCCCTCCACTTT. Protein product: CSAMTDQYSYNSPLHF.

V usage is TRBV5-1 and J usage is TRBJ2-5; D ambiguous. The germline V gene has CDR1 SGHRS and CDR2 YFSETQ. The germline V and J ends were trimmed by 4 bases and 3 bases, with 7 bases remaining between them. The CDR3 is 12 residues long. The DNA for the CDR3 is TGCGCCAGCAGCAACCCCGAAGAGACCCAGTACTTC. Its translation: CASSNPEETQYF.

This clonotype came up a few times. The rearrangement uses TRBV21-1 and TRBJ2-1; TRBD2, the table's D call, was not compared with the DNA. TRBV21-1 is a known pseudogene. The CDR3 has 14 amino acids. As DNA, the CDR3 is TGTGCCAGCAGCGCCGTCCCAGTATACAATGAGCAGTTCTTC. Its protein product is CASSAVPVYNEQFF.

This clonotype was counted ten times or more. This rearrangement joins TRBV12-3 or TRBV12-4 to TRBJ2-3, with unresolved D. The CDR3 consists of 15 residues. V was trimmed by 4 bases and J by 3 bases, leaving 14 bases between them. The CDR3 bases are TGTGCCAGCAGTTGGGATTCTAGGAGTACAGATACGCAGTATTTT. It is translated as CASSWDSRSTDTQYF.

This clonotype has at least ten counts. CDR3 protein: CATSREPPGGQMETQYF. CDR3 DNA sequence: TGTGCCACCAGCAGAGAGCCCCCGGGGGGCCAGATGGAGACCCAGTACTTC. The chain carries TRBV15 and TRBJ2-5; possible D gene TRBD2, 7 bases. Per the germline V gene, CDR1 is LNHNV and CDR2 is YYDKDF (reference sequence). This CDR3 comprises 17 residues. The germline V and J ends were trimmed by 0 bases and 5 bases, with 19 bases remaining between them.

The chain has TRBV12-3 or TRBV12-4 and TRBJ2-7; 8 bases agree with TRBD2. The V and J ends lost 6 bases and 5 bases, in that order; junction bases with no gene match: 3. This CDR3 has 12 amino acids. The DNA for the CDR3 is TGTGCCAGCAGCCGGGGGGGTCACGAGCAGTACTTC. This translates into CASSRGGHEQYF.

The table lists this clonotype with many counts. The chain is built from TRBV6-2 or TRBV6-3 and TRBJ2-1; 9 bases are shared with TRBD2. This CDR3 spans 15 amino acids. Trimming took 6 bases from V and 7 from J; bases not matched to a gene: 10. The germline gives CDR1 MNHEY, CDR2 SVGEGT. The CDR3 DNA reads TGTGCCAGCAGCCTAGCGGGACCCACCACTAATGAGCAGTTCTTC. Its translation: CASSLAGPTTNEQFF.

The rearrangement links TRBV20-1 to TRBJ2-7; D gene unclear. Trimming pared 7 bases from V and 7 bases from J, leaving 11 bases between. Germline V CDR1 and CDR2: DFQATT, SNEGSKA (reference sequence). The CDR3 covers 10 residues. CDR3 region: CSVYRGEQYF. In DNA, the CDR3 is TGCAGTGTATACCGAGGAGAGCAGTACTTC.

The J gene is TRBJ2-7, the V gene TRBV9; D tentatively reads TRBD1 or TRBD2 (5 bases each). The CDR3 runs 15 residues. The ends were cut back, 0 bases at V and 1 base at J, with 11 bases in the middle. Germline loops: CDR1 SGDLS, CDR2 YYNGEE. The CDR3 region has the DNA TGTGCCAGCAGCGTAGAGGACGAGGGGTCCTACGAGCAGTACTTC. Protein: CASSVEDEGSYEQYF.

The genes are TRBV12-3 or TRBV12-4 and TRBJ1-2; D is unclear. The germline V and J ends were trimmed by 5 bases and 2 bases, with 18 bases remaining between them. CDR3 size: 16 residues. The CDR3 is CASSPGSTDRNYGYTF. For the CDR3, the DNA is TGTGCCAGCAGTCCGGGATCAACAGATCGAAACTATGGCTACACCTTC.